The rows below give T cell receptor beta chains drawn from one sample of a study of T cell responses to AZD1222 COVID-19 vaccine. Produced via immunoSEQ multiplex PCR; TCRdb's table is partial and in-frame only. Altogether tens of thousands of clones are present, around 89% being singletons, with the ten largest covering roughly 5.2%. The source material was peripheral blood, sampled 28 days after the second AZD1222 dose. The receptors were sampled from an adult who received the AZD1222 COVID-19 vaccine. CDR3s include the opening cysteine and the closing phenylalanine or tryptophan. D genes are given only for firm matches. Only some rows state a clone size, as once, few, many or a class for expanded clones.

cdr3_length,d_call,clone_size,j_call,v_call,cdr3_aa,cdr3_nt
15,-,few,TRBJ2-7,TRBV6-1,CASSEVGADSYEQYF,TGTGCCAGCAGTGAAGTTGGGGCAGACTCCTACGAGCAGTACTTC
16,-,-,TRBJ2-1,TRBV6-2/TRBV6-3,CASSTGGPSSYNEQFF,TGTGCCAGCAGTACCGGAGGCCCGAGCTCCTACAATGAGCAGTTCTTC
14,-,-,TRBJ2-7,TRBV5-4,CASRDRDFSYEQYF,TGTGCCAGCAGGGACCGGGACTTCTCCTACGAGCAGTACTTC
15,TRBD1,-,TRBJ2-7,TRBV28,CASSFGYRDRGEQYF,TGTGCCAGCAGTTTCGGCTACCGGGACAGGGGCGAGCAGTACTTC
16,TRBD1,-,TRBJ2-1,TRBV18,CASSPGQGPLYNEQFF,TGTGCCAGCTCACCAGGACAGGGCCCTCTCTACAATGAGCAGTTCTTC
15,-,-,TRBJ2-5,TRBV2,CASSASGLPGETQYF,TGTGCCAGCAGTGCATCCGGACTACCAGGGGAGACCCAGTACTTC
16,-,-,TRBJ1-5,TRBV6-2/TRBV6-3,CASSYQTGFSNQPQHF,TGTGCCAGCAGTTACCAAACAGGATTTAGCAATCAGCCCCAGCATTTT
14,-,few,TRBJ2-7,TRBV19,CASSSQGRNFEQYF,TGTGCCAGTAGTAGCCAGGGGAGGAATTTCGAGCAGTACTTC
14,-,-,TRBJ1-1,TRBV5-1,CASSSGHPNTEAFF,TGCGCCAGCAGCTCGGGACATCCGAACACTGAAGCTTTCTTT
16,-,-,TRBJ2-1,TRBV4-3,CASSQDNGAYYNEQFF,TGCGCCAGCAGCCAAGACAACGGCGCCTACTACAATGAGCAGTTCTTC
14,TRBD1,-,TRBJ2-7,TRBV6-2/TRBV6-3,CASSYRTGRREQYF,TGTGCCAGCAGTTACCGGACAGGGCGGCGCGAGCAGTACTTC
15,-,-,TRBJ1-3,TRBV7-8,CASSPYSGVGNTIYF,TGTGCCAGCAGCCCCTATTCAGGGGTTGGAAACACCATATATTTT
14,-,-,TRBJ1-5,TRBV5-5,CASSLGPSNQPQHF,TGTGCCAGCAGCTTGGGGCCGAGCAATCAGCCCCAGCATTTT
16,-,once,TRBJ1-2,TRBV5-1,CASSQQQGGGNYGYTF,TGCGCCAGCAGCCAACAACAGGGAGGGGGTAACTATGGCTACACCTTC
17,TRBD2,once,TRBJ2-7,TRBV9,CASSPQMGLAETYEQYF,TGTGCCAGCAGCCCCCAGATGGGACTAGCGGAGACCTACGAGCAGTACTTC
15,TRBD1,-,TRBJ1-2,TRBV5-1,CASSSRTGNFYGYTF,TGCGCCAGCAGCTCCCGGACAGGGAACTTCTATGGCTACACCTTC
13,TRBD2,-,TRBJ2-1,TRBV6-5,CASSLSGSDEQFF,TGTGCCAGCAGTCTTAGCGGGAGCGATGAGCAGTTCTTC
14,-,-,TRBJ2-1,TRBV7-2,CASSLRGAYNEQFF,TGTGCCAGCAGCCTCAGGGGTGCCTACAATGAGCAGTTCTTC
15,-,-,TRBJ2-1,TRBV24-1,CATGVGPNSYNEQFF,TGTGCCACCGGCGTAGGACCGAACTCCTACAATGAGCAGTTCTTC
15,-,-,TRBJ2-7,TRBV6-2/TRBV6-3,CASSSVLVSTYEQYF,TGTGCCAGCAGTTCCGTGTTGGTTAGCACCTACGAGCAGTACTTC
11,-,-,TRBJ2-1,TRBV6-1,CASSEFGEQFF,TGTGCCAGCAGTGAATTTGGTGAGCAGTTCTTC
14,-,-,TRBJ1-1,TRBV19,CASYPTGYGTEAFF,TGTGCCAGTTATCCCACAGGGTATGGGACTGAAGCTTTCTTT
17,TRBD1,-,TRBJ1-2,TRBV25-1,CASSDRVGGGADYGYTF,TGTGCCAGCAGTGACAGGGTAGGAGGGGGCGCTGACTATGGCTACACCTTC
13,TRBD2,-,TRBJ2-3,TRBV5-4,CAFPSGNTDTQYF,TGTGCCTTCCCCAGCGGGAACACAGATACGCAGTATTTT
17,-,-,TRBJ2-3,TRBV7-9,CASSSPSGRGGTDTQYF,TGTGCCAGCAGCTCCCCCAGTGGGAGGGGGGGCACAGATACGCAGTATTTT
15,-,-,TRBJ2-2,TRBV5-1,CASSWPGVDTGELFF,TGCGCCAGCAGCTGGCCGGGGGTGGACACCGGGGAGCTGTTTTTT
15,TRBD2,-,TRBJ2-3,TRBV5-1,CASIPSGGSTDTQYF,TGCGCCAGCATCCCTAGCGGGGGTAGCACAGATACGCAGTATTTT
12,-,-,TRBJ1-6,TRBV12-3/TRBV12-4,CASRDDNSPLHF,TGTGCCAGTAGGGACGATAATTCACCCCTCCACTTT
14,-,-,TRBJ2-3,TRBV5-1,CASSLVTGTDTQYF,TGCGCCAGCAGCTTGGTTACGGGGACAGATACGCAGTATTTT
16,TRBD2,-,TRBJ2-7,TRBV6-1,CASSDALSSGGYEQYF,TGTGCCAGCAGTGATGCTTTATCTAGCGGGGGGTACGAGCAGTACTTC
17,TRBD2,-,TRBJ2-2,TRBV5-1,CASSLVPSGANTGELFF,TGCGCCAGCAGCTTAGTTCCTAGCGGAGCGAACACCGGGGAGCTGTTTTTT
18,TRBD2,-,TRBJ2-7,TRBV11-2,CASRPTGTSGRLSYEQYF,TGTGCCAGCAGACCTACCGGGACTAGCGGGAGGCTCTCCTACGAGCAGTACTTC
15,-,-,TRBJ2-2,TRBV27,CASSLVSSNTGELFF,TGTGCCAGCAGTTTAGTCTCTTCGAACACCGGGGAGCTGTTTTTT
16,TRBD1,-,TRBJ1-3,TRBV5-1,CASSLRQGATGNTIYF,TGCGCCAGCAGCTTGCGTCAGGGGGCAACTGGAAACACCATATATTTT
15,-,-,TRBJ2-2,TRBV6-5,CASSYSKVYPGELFF,TGTGCCAGCAGTTACTCGAAGGTGTATCCCGGGGAGCTGTTTTTT
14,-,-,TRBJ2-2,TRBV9,CASNLQGTTGELFF,TGTGCCAGCAACCTACAGGGGACTACCGGGGAGCTGTTTTTT
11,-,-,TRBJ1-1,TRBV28,CASSSYTEAFF,TGTGCCAGCAGTTCCTACACTGAAGCTTTCTTT
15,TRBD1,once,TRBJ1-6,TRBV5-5,CASSGDRANHSPLHF,TGTGCCAGCAGCGGGGACAGGGCGAATCATTCACCCCTCCACTTT
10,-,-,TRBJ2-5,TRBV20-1,CSAGLGTQYF,TGCAGTGCTGGGCTGGGGACCCAGTACTTC
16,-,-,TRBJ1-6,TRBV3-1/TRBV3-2,CASSQDYHRTNSPLHF,TGTGCCAGCAGCCAAGACTACCACAGGACCAATTCACCCCTCCACTTT
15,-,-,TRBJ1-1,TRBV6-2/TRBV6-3,CASSSRTAMNTEAFF,TGTGCCAGCAGTTCCCGGACAGCCATGAACACTGAAGCTTTCTTT
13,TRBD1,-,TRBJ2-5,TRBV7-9,CASSFDRVETQYF,TGTGCCAGCAGCTTTGACAGGGTAGAGACCCAGTACTTC